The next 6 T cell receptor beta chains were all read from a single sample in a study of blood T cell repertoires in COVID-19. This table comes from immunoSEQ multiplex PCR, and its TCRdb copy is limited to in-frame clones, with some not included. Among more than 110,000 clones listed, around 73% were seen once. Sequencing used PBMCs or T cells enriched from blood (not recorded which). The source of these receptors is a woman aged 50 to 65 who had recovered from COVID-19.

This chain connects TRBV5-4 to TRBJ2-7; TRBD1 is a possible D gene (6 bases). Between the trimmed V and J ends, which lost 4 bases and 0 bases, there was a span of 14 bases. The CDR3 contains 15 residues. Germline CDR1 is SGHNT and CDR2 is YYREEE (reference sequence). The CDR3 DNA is TGTGCCAGCAGCACCACCGGGACACTCTCCTACGAGCAGTACTTC. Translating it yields CASSTTGTLSYEQYF.

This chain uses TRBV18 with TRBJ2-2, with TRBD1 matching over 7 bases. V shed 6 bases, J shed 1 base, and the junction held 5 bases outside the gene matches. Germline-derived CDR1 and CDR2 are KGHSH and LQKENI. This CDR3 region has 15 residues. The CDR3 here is CASSRDRVNTGELFF. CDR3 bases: TGTGCCAGCTCGCGCGACAGGGTGAACACCGGGGAGCTGTTTTTT.

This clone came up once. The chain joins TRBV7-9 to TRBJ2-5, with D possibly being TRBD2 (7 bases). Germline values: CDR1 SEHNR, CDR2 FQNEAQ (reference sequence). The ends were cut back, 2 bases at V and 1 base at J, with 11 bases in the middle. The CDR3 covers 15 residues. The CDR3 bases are TGTGCCAGCAGCTTAATGAGGGGGGGCCAAGAGACCCAGTACTTC. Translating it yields CASSLMRGGQETQYF. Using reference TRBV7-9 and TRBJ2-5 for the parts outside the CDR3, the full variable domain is DTGVSQNPRHKITKRGQNVTFRCDPISEHNRLYWYRQTLGQGPEFLTYFQNEAQLEKSRLLSDRFSAERPKGSFSTLEIQRTEQGDSAMYLCASSLMRGGQETQYFGPGTRLLVL.

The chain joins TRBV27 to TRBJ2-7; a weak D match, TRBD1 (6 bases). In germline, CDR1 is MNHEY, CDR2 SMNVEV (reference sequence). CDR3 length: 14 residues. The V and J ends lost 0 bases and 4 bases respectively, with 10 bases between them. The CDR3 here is CASSLSQGGYEQYV. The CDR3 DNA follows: TGTGCCAGCAGTTTATCACAGGGTGGATACGAGCAGTACGTC.

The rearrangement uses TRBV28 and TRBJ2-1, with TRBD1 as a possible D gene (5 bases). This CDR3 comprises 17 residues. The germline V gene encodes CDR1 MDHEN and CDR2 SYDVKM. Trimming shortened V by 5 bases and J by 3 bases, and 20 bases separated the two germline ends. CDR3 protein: CASSSVRRRANYNEQFF. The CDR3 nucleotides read TGTGCCAGCAGTAGCGTACGTCGCAGGGCAAACTACAATGAGCAGTTCTTC.

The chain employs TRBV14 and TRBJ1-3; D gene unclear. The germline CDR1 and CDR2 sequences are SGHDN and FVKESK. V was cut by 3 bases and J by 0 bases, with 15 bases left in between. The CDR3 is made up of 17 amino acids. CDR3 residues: CASSQYVLAASGNTIYF. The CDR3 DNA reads TGTGCCAGCAGCCAGTATGTTCTCGCGGCCTCTGGAAACACCATATATTTT.